Listed below are T cell receptor beta chains from one sample, sequenced in a study of shared clonotypes between healthy human individuals. Using immunoSEQ multiplex PCR, the repertoire was profiled, and TCRdb retains in-frame clones only, with some absent. The table includes around 2.3 million clones, nearly 97% detected once. Sequencing used naive CD4+ T cells sorted from blood. Source of these receptors: a young man in good health. Each CDR3 is given with its conserved first and last residue. A D gene is named only where the DNA matches it firmly. Some rows mark clone size as missing; the rest say once, few, many or name a class of expanded clone.

clone size: few
J gene: TRBJ2-5
V gene: TRBV10-2
D gene: TRBD1
CDR3 protein: CASSGIRGETQYF
CDR3 DNA: TGCGCCAGCAGTGGAATCAGGGGGGAGACCCAGTACTTC

clone size: NA
J gene: TRBJ1-6
V gene: TRBV9
D gene: NA
CDR3 protein: CASSVGSQGSPLHF
CDR3 DNA: TGTGCCAGCAGCGTAGGATCCCAGGGGTCACCCCTCCACTTT

clone size: NA
J gene: TRBJ2-7
V gene: TRBV7-9
D gene: TRBD1
CDR3 protein: CASSSPGTGGTYEQYF
CDR3 DNA: TGTGCCAGCAGCTCCCCCGGGACAGGGGGCACCTACGAGCAGTACTTC

clone size: once
J gene: TRBJ2-2
V gene: TRBV28
D gene: NA
CDR3 protein: CASIGENTGELFF
CDR3 DNA: TGTGCCAGCATAGGGGAGAACACCGGGGAGCTGTTTTTT

clone size: NA
J gene: TRBJ1-2
V gene: TRBV18
D gene: NA
CDR3 protein: CASSPADVYGYTF
CDR3 DNA: TGTGCCAGCTCACCGGCGGATGTCTATGGCTACACCTTC

clone size: NA
J gene: TRBJ2-7
V gene: TRBV9
D gene: TRBD2
CDR3 protein: CASSVAGGNYEQYF
CDR3 DNA: TGTGCCAGCAGCGTAGCGGGGGGTAACTACGAGCAGTACTTC

clone size: NA
J gene: TRBJ2-3
V gene: TRBV5-4
D gene: TRBD2
CDR3 protein: CASSPPRGREGTDTQYF
CDR3 DNA: TGTGCCAGCAGCCCTCCGCGCGGCAGGGAGGGAACAGATACGCAGTATTTT

clone size: NA
J gene: TRBJ2-3
V gene: TRBV5-1
D gene: NA
CDR3 protein: CASHQGRGTDTQYF
CDR3 DNA: TGCGCCAGCCACCAGGGCCGGGGCACAGATACGCAGTATTTT

clone size: NA
J gene: TRBJ2-2
V gene: TRBV6-5
D gene: TRBD2
CDR3 protein: CASSYVAGVPGELFF
CDR3 DNA: TGTGCCAGCAGTTACGTCGCGGGGGTACCCGGGGAGCTGTTTTTT

clone size: NA
J gene: TRBJ2-7
V gene: TRBV27
D gene: NA
CDR3 protein: CASSLKSGSSYEQYF
CDR3 DNA: TGTGCCAGCAGTTTAAAATCAGGATCCTCCTACGAGCAGTACTTC

clone size: NA
J gene: TRBJ1-2
V gene: TRBV7-2
D gene: NA
CDR3 protein: CASSFSEGNYGYTF
CDR3 DNA: TGTGCCAGCAGCTTCTCCGAGGGTAACTATGGCTACACCTTC

clone size: NA
J gene: TRBJ1-2
V gene: TRBV11-2
D gene: TRBD1
CDR3 protein: CASSPENRGIGYTF
CDR3 DNA: TGTGCCAGCAGCCCCGAAAACAGGGGGATTGGCTACACCTTC

clone size: NA
J gene: TRBJ1-6
V gene: TRBV5-1
D gene: NA
CDR3 protein: CASSPGPGHNSPLHF
CDR3 DNA: TGCGCCAGCAGCCCGGGCCCAGGGCATAATTCACCCCTCCACTTT

clone size: once
J gene: TRBJ2-1
V gene: TRBV5-1
D gene: NA
CDR3 protein: CASSRGQSGHNEQFF
CDR3 DNA: TGCGCCAGCAGCCGGGGACAATCCGGGCACAATGAGCAGTTCTTC

clone size: once
J gene: TRBJ2-5
V gene: TRBV10-1
D gene: NA
CDR3 protein: CASSESAGNQETQYF
CDR3 DNA: TGCGCCAGCAGTGAGTCTGCGGGGAATCAAGAGACCCAGTACTTC

clone size: NA
J gene: TRBJ2-1
V gene: TRBV5-6
D gene: TRBD1
CDR3 protein: CASSPQDRPSYNEQFF
CDR3 DNA: TGTGCCAGCAGCCCACAGGACAGGCCTTCCTACAATGAGCAGTTCTTC

clone size: NA
J gene: TRBJ2-5
V gene: TRBV10-2
D gene: NA
CDR3 protein: CASSESASAGETQYF
CDR3 DNA: TGCGCCAGCAGTGAGTCGGCTAGCGCAGGAGAGACCCAGTACTTC

clone size: few
J gene: TRBJ1-2
V gene: TRBV6-5
D gene: NA
CDR3 protein: CASSYSGGLGNYGYTF
CDR3 DNA: TGTGCCAGCAGTTACTCGGGGGGATTGGGGAACTATGGCTACACCTTC

clone size: NA
J gene: TRBJ1-2
V gene: TRBV6-5
D gene: TRBD1
CDR3 protein: CASSGTGVGYTF
CDR3 DNA: TGTGCCAGCAGTGGGACAGGGGTTGGCTACACCTTC

clone size: NA
J gene: TRBJ1-2
V gene: TRBV11-2
D gene: NA
CDR3 protein: CASSPDLGYGYTF
CDR3 DNA: TGTGCCAGCAGCCCCGACCTGGGCTATGGCTACACCTTC

clone size: NA
J gene: TRBJ2-1
V gene: TRBV7-9
D gene: TRBD1
CDR3 protein: CASSPWGGQGLSYNEQFF
CDR3 DNA: TGTGCCAGCAGCCCCTGGGGTGGACAGGGCCTCTCCTACAATGAGCAGTTCTTC

clone size: NA
J gene: TRBJ1-3
V gene: TRBV6-6
D gene: NA
CDR3 protein: CASCRIGGNTIYF
CDR3 DNA: TGTGCCAGCTGCCGGATTGGCGGAAACACCATATATTTT

clone size: once
J gene: TRBJ2-5
V gene: TRBV5-1
D gene: TRBD1
CDR3 protein: CASSPRKGAGETQYF
CDR3 DNA: TGCGCCAGCAGCCCGCGGAAGGGGGCTGGGGAGACCCAGTACTTC

clone size: NA
J gene: TRBJ2-7
V gene: TRBV29-1
D gene: NA
CDR3 protein: CSVVLARNVYEQYF
CDR3 DNA: TGCAGCGTTGTGTTGGCCAGGAACGTCTACGAGCAGTACTTC

clone size: NA
J gene: TRBJ2-1
V gene: TRBV6-7
D gene: TRBD2
CDR3 protein: CASSYSFGTSKNRYNEQFF
CDR3 DNA: TGTGCCAGCAGTTACTCTTTCGGGACTAGCAAAAACCGATACAATGAGCAGTTCTTC

clone size: NA
J gene: TRBJ2-1
V gene: TRBV7-9
D gene: TRBD2
CDR3 protein: CASSSAGGPSYNEQFF
CDR3 DNA: TGTGCCAGCAGCTCCGCGGGGGGGCCTTCCTACAATGAGCAGTTCTTC

clone size: NA
J gene: TRBJ2-7
V gene: TRBV5-4
D gene: NA
CDR3 protein: CASGEPGYGEQYF
CDR3 DNA: TGTGCCAGCGGGGAACCAGGGTATGGGGAGCAGTACTTC

clone size: NA
J gene: TRBJ1-1
V gene: TRBV9
D gene: TRBD1
CDR3 protein: CASSSAWTGGAEAFF
CDR3 DNA: TGTGCCAGCAGCTCAGCCTGGACAGGAGGCGCTGAAGCTTTCTTT

clone size: NA
J gene: TRBJ2-5
V gene: TRBV9
D gene: NA
CDR3 protein: CASSPHGATGYQETQYF
CDR3 DNA: TGTGCCAGCAGCCCTCATGGGGCTACCGGGTACCAAGAGACCCAGTACTTC

clone size: NA
J gene: TRBJ2-1
V gene: TRBV5-1
D gene: TRBD2
CDR3 protein: CASSREAGGWNEQFF
CDR3 DNA: TGCGCCAGCAGCCGGGAGGCGGGGGGGTGGAATGAGCAGTTCTTC

clone size: NA
J gene: TRBJ1-3
V gene: TRBV4-2
D gene: NA
CDR3 protein: CASSQGNSGNTIYF
CDR3 DNA: TGTGCCAGCAGCCAAGGGAACTCTGGAAACACCATATATTTT

clone size: NA
J gene: TRBJ2-5
V gene: TRBV7-9
D gene: TRBD1
CDR3 protein: CASSRTGQGRETQYF
CDR3 DNA: TGTGCCAGCAGCCGGACGGGACAGGGGCGGGAGACCCAGTACTTC

clone size: NA
J gene: TRBJ1-1
V gene: TRBV6-5
D gene: NA
CDR3 protein: CASSYHDRRTEAFF
CDR3 DNA: TGTGCCAGCAGTTACCACGACAGGCGCACTGAAGCTTTCTTT

clone size: NA
J gene: TRBJ2-5
V gene: TRBV5-1
D gene: NA
CDR3 protein: CASSLGTTGETQYF
CDR3 DNA: TGCGCCAGCAGCTTGGGGACCACGGGAGAGACCCAGTACTTC

clone size: NA
J gene: TRBJ2-6
V gene: TRBV5-4
D gene: NA
CDR3 protein: CASSFKVYSGANVLTF
CDR3 DNA: TGTGCCAGCAGCTTTAAGGTTTACTCTGGGGCCAACGTCCTGACTTTC

clone size: once
J gene: TRBJ1-1
V gene: TRBV5-4
D gene: NA
CDR3 protein: CASSFRPGEKAFF
CDR3 DNA: TGTGCCAGCAGCTTCCGGCCGGGGGAGAAAGCTTTCTTT

clone size: NA
J gene: TRBJ2-6
V gene: TRBV18
D gene: NA
CDR3 protein: CASSPLSGANVLTF
CDR3 DNA: TGTGCCAGCTCACCACTCTCTGGGGCCAACGTCCTGACTTTC

clone size: NA
J gene: TRBJ2-5
V gene: TRBV10-3
D gene: NA
CDR3 protein: CAIRGSQEETQYF
CDR3 DNA: TGTGCCATCAGGGGGTCCCAGGAGGAGACCCAGTACTTC

clone size: NA
J gene: TRBJ1-5
V gene: TRBV10-3
D gene: NA
CDR3 protein: CAISVEVEQPQHF
CDR3 DNA: TGTGCCATCAGTGTTGAGGTCGAGCAGCCCCAGCATTTT

clone size: NA
J gene: TRBJ2-2
V gene: TRBV7-3
D gene: TRBD1
CDR3 protein: CASSLQGQLTGELFF
CDR3 DNA: TGTGCCAGCAGCCTTCAGGGACAGCTCACCGGGGAGCTGTTTTTT

clone size: NA
J gene: TRBJ1-1
V gene: TRBV6-5
D gene: NA
CDR3 protein: CASSYAQMNTEAFF
CDR3 DNA: TGTGCCAGCAGTTACGCGCAGATGAACACTGAAGCTTTCTTT

clone size: NA
J gene: TRBJ2-3
V gene: TRBV11-2
D gene: NA
CDR3 protein: CASSPGTFTDTQYF
CDR3 DNA: TGTGCCAGCAGCCCCGGGACTTTCACAGATACGCAGTATTTT

clone size: NA
J gene: TRBJ2-7
V gene: TRBV7-9
D gene: NA
CDR3 protein: CASTRTASSYEQYF
CDR3 DNA: TGTGCCAGCACCCGGACAGCCAGCTCCTACGAGCAGTACTTC

clone size: NA
J gene: TRBJ2-5
V gene: TRBV6-1
D gene: NA
CDR3 protein: CASSVGSGAQETQYF
CDR3 DNA: TGTGCCAGCAGTGTGGGGTCGGGGGCGCAAGAGACCCAGTACTTC

clone size: once
J gene: TRBJ2-4
V gene: TRBV6-1
D gene: NA
CDR3 protein: CASSELGSNIQYF
CDR3 DNA: TGTGCCAGCAGTGAATTAGGGTCGAACATTCAGTACTTC

clone size: NA
J gene: TRBJ1-1
V gene: TRBV29-1
D gene: NA
CDR3 protein: CSVARGYEAFF
CDR3 DNA: TGCAGCGTTGCCCGGGGGTATGAAGCTTTCTTT

clone size: NA
J gene: TRBJ1-5
V gene: TRBV6-1
D gene: NA
CDR3 protein: CASSDWTAGSINQPQHF
CDR3 DNA: TGTGCCAGCAGTGACTGGACAGCCGGAAGCATCAATCAGCCCCAGCATTTT

clone size: NA
J gene: TRBJ1-1
V gene: TRBV10-3
D gene: NA
CDR3 protein: CAISDWGLNTEAFF
CDR3 DNA: TGTGCCATCAGTGACTGGGGTCTGAACACTGAAGCTTTCTTT

clone size: NA
J gene: TRBJ2-3
V gene: TRBV7-9
D gene: TRBD2
CDR3 protein: CASSLLSPASGRRADTQYF
CDR3 DNA: TGTGCCAGCAGCTTACTGTCCCCGGCGAGCGGGAGAAGGGCAGATACGCAGTATTTT

clone size: NA
J gene: TRBJ1-4
V gene: TRBV10-3
D gene: NA
CDR3 protein: CAISESRGNEKLFF
CDR3 DNA: TGTGCCATCAGTGAGTCACGGGGGAATGAAAAACTGTTTTTT